The entry below gives a single T cell receptor beta chain sequence along with its context. The clone's antigen remains unknown. No much larger clone exists at a distance of one base, and base qualities are not known. TCRbeta CDR3 regions were amplified from genomic DNA using the immunoSEQ Assay, a bias-controlled multiplex PCR. Regarding the original processing steps: Nucleated cell counts per sample were estimated from amplification of reference gene primers within the assay. To quantify the absolute abundance of each unique TCRbeta CDR3 rearrangement, sequence reads were collapsed and filtered. For each sample, productive Simpson clonality was calculated as the square root of Simpson's diversity index over productive rearrangements. TCRdb holds this immuneACCESS table with in-frame rearrangements only. Some clones are missing; in checked studies, unresolved V genes explain under half, and the rest has no known cause. V, J and clone size are taken as reported in that table, and D and trimming were inferred from the DNA itself. The sample table lists approximately 200,000 clones, around 86% of them with a count of one. Of the sample, approximately 7.3% is held by the ten largest clones.

In the prospective study, participants were roughly 18 to 90 years old, resided in fewer than 25 geographic areas of the United States, and were enrolled through a virtual design. In the prospective study, participants were assigned to cohorts based on the clinical history participants reported in a screening survey and a study questionnaire. In the prospective study, whole blood, serum and a nasopharyngeal or oropharyngeal swab were collected from each participant by mobile phlebotomists. Additional blood draws and questionnaires over a roughly two-month period could optionally be provided by prospective study participants. Before DNA extraction, blood samples from the prospective study were shipped at room temperature or frozen. This sample was included in a study of blood T cell repertoires in COVID-19 (TCRdb year 2020). About the full investigation: ImmuneRACE Cohort 3 recovered participants were defined by two consecutive negative NP/OP PCR tests, healthcare professional clearance, or symptom resolution. A freely available public database, intended as a resource for researchers studying the immune response to SARS-CoV-2, is where the repertoires were released. A de-identified subject ID, COVID-19 status, age in years and sex were almost always included in the sample metadata. Subjects who had been exposed to COVID-19, were actively infected with it, or had recovered from it provided the deeply sampled blood TCRbeta repertoires that made up the dataset. HLA class I and class II types, where available, came from metadata supplied by the sample provider rather than from assay-based typing. Collaborator samples came from the United States, Italy and Spain and covered acute and convalescent phases of COVID-19. The prospective study material was composed of cDNA or gDNA derived from T cells, B-cell-depleted T cells, or PBMCs. The samples were drawn from two sources: the first 160 participants of the ongoing ImmuneRACE study, and 1,254 subjects contributed by 6 global collaborators.

V is shortened by 6 bases, J by 3 bases, and the region joining them spans 21 bases. For CDR1 and CDR2, the germline V gene (reference sequence) lists LNHDA and SQIVND. Including the terminal cysteine and phenylalanine, the CDR3 comprises 16 residues. The kept DNA is CDR3 alone, 48 bases in frame from the first base. General findings and caveats noted by the study authors: Clinical and demographic metadata were provided uncurated, with the amount varying by source and participant.

The rearranged chain carries TRBV19 and TRBJ2-7; a tentative D call is TRBD1 (6 bases match). The clonotype was recovered from a man younger than 45 in a cohort exposed to, infected with or recovered from COVID-19 (not recorded which). Sequencing was performed on PBMCs or T cells enriched from blood (not recorded which). The CDR3 region has the sequence CASSISLRTVNYEQYF. The sequenced DNA: TGTGCCAGTAGCATCTCCTTGAGGACAGTTAACTACGAGCAGTACTTC.